This T cell receptor (beta chain) derives from a study of blood T cell repertoires in COVID-19. The wider study: Some COVID-19 samples were acute and others convalescent; all came from the United States, Italy and Spain. T cells, B-cell-depleted T cells, or PBMCs provided the cDNA or gDNA that served as material.

The table lists this clone with a few counts. Original processing notes: Using reference gene primer amplification, nucleated cell counts were estimated. Profiling relied on immunoSEQ multiplex PCR, and the TCRdb table lists in-frame clones only, not all of them. V and J calls and clone size come straight from that table; D and trimming were deduced from the DNA. The sample includes around 160,000 clones, about 90% of them seen just once. The specimen sequenced was peripheral blood. The TCR comes from a man of 80 years or more with acute or convalescent COVID-19.

The CDR3 bases are TGTGCCAGCAGCTTAAGCGGATCATGGGAGCAGTTCTTC. It is translated as CASSLSGSWEQFF. This chain links TRBV28 with TRBJ2-1, with D possibly TRBD2 on 5 matching bases. The V gene lost 6 bases and the J gene lost 10 bases, with 16 bases spanning the gap. The CDR3 consists of 13 residues. Germline V gives CDR1 MDHEN, CDR2 SYDVKM.